This T cell receptor beta chain is from a study of immune evolution from preneoplasia to lung adenocarcinoma. Germline CDR1 reads SGHAT; CDR2 reads FQNNGV. Deletions cut 5 bases from V and 5 bases from J, with 4 bases between. The CDR3 spans 11 residues. The protocol was immunoSEQ multiplex PCR, while the TCRdb copy is restricted to in-frame clones and leaves out a portion. There are some 6,200 clones in the sample; approximately 75% occur only once, and around 10% lies in the top ten. Histologic diagnosis was independently verified by two lung pathologists. This clone was observed once. No antigen is known for it. The sample contains more than one DNA sequence encoding this CDR3. The study, taken as a whole, reports: Later-stage lesions appeared to have more T cells, more diversity, less clonality. Top clone frequencies peaked in normal lung, apparently declining through invasive adenocarcinoma.

The source is a donor older than 65 with lung adenocarcinoma. Sequenced material: FFPE adjacent normal lung tissue. The rearrangement uses TRBV11-2 and TRBJ2-1; no clear D gene. For the CDR3, the DNA is TGTGCCAGCAGCCATAACAATGAGCAGTTCTTC. This codes for CASSHNNEQFF.